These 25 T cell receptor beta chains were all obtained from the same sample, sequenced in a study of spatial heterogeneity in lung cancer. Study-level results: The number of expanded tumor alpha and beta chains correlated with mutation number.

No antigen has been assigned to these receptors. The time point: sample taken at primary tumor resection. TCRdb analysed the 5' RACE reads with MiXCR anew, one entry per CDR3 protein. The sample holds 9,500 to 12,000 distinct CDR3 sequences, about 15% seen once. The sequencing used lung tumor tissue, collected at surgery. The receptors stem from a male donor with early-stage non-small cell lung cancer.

The CDR3 DNA sequence: TGTGCCAGCAGCGTAACAGGGCCGACAGATACGCAGTATTTT. Residues: CASSVTGPTDTQYF. This chain joins TRBV5-4 and TRBJ2-3; D possibly corresponds to TRBD1 (6 bases). V was pared by 4 bases and J by 3 bases, with 12 bases between. CDR1 and CDR2 from the germline V gene are SGHNT and YYREEE (reference sequence). The CDR3 is 14 residues long.

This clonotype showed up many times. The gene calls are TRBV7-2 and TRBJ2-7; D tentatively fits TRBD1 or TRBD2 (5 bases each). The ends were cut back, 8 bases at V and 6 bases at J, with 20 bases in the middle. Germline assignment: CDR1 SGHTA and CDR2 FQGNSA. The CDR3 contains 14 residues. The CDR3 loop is CASLTSGTGREQYF. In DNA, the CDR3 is TGTGCCAGCTTGACTTCGGGGACCGGGCGCGAGCAGTACTTC.

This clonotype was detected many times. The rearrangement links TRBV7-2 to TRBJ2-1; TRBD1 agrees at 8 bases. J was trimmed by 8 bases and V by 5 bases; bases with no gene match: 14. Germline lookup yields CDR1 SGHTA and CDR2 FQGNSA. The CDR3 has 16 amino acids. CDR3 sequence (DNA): TGTGCCAGCAGCACTAGGACCGGGACAGGTTCACATGAGCAGTTCTTC. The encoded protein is CASSTRTGTGSHEQFF.

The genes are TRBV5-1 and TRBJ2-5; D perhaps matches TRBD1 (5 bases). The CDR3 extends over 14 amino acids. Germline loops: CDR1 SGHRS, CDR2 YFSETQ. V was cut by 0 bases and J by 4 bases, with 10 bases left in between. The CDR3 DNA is TGCGCCAGCAGCTTGGCGACAGTAGGAGAGACCCAGTACTTC. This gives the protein CASSLATVGETQYF.

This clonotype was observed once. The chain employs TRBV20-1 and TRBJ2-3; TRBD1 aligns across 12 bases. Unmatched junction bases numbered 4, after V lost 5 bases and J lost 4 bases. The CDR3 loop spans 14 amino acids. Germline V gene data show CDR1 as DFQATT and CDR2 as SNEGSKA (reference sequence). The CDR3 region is CSADGTGGADTQYF. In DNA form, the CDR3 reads TGCAGTGCTGATGGGACAGGGGGCGCAGATACGCAGTATTTT.

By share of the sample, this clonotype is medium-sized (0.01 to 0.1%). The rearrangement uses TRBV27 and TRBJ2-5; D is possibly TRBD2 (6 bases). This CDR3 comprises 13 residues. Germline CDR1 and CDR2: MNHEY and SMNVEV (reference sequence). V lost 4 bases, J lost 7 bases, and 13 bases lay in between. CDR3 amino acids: CASSSGEVRTQYF. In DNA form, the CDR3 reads TGTGCCAGCAGTTCGGGGGAGGTCAGGACCCAGTACTTC.

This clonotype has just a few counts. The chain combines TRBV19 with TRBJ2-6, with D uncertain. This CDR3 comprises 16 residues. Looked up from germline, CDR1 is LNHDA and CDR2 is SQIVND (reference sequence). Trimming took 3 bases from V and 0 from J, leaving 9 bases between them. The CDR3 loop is CASSMSSPSGANVLTF. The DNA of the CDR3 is TGTGCCAGTAGTATGAGCAGCCCCTCTGGGGCCAACGTCCTGACTTTC. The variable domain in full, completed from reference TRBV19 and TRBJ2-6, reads DGGITQSPKYLFRKEGQNVTLSCEQNLNHDAMYWYRQDPGQGLRLIYYSQIVNDFQKGDIAEGYSVSREKKESFPLTVTSAQKNPTAFYLCASSMSSPSGANVLTFGAGSRLTVL.

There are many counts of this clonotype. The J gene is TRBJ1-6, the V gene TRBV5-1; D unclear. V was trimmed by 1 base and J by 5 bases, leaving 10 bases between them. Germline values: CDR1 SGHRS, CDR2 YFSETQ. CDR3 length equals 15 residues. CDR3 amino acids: CASSLTTDHNSPLHF. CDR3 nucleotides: TGCGCCAGCAGCTTGACTACTGACCATAATTCACCCCTCCACTTT.

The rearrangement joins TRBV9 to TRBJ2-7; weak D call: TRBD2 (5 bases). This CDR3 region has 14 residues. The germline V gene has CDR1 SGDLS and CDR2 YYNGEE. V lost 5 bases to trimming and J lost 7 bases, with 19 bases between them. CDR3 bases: TGTGCCAGCAGTCGGACTCCAGAACTACGGGAGCAGTACTTC. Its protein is CASSRTPELREQYF. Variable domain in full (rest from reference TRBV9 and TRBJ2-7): DSGVTQTPKHLITATGQRVTLRCSPRSGDLSVYWYQQSLDQGLQFLIQYYNGEERAKGNILERFSAQQFPDLHSELNLSSLELGDSALYFCASSRTPELREQYFGPGTRLTVT.

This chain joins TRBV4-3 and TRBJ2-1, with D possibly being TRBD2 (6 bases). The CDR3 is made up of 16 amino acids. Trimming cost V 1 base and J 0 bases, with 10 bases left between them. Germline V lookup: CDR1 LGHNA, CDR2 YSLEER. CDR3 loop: CASSQGGGNSYNEQFF. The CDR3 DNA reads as TGCGCCAGCAGCCAAGGGGGCGGGAACTCCTACAATGAGCAGTTCTTC.

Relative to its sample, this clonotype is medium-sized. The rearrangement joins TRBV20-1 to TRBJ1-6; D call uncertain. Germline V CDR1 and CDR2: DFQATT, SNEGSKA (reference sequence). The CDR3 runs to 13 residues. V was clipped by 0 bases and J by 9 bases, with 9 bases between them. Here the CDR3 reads CSARDRRASPLHF. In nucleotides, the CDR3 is TGCAGTGCTAGAGATAGAAGGGCTTCACCCCTCCACTTT.

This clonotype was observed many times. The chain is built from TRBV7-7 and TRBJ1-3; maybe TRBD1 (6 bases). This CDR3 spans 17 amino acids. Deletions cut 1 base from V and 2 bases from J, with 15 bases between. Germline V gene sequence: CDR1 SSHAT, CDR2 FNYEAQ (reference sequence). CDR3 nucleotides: TGTGCCAGCAGCTTAGTGACAGGAGGGGCCGCTGGAAACACCATATATTTT. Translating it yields CASSLVTGGAAGNTIYF.

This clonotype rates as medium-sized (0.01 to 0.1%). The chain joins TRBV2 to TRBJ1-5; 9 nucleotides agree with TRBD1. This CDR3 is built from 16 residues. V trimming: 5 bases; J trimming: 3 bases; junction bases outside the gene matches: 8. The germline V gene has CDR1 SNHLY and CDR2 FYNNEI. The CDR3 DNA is TGTGCCAGCAGTTTCCCCGGGACAGGGCACAATCAGCCCCAGCATTTT. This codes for CASSFPGTGHNQPQHF.

In DNA form, the CDR3 reads TGCAGTGCTAGTGGGGGGACTAGCGGGAGGGCCGTCTACGAGCAGTACTTC. Protein: CSASGGTSGRAVYEQYF. This chain connects TRBV20-1 to TRBJ2-7; 16 positions agree with TRBD2. CDR1 and CDR2 from the germline V gene are DFQATT and SNEGSKA (reference sequence). Trimming removed 3 bases from V and 3 bases from J; junction bases left unmatched: 8. The CDR3 has 17 residues.

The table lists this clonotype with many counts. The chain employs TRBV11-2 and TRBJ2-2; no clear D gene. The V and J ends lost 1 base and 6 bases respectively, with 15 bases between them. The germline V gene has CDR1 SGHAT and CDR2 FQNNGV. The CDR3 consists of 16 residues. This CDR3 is CASSLGAGYDAGELFF. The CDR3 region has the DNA TGTGCCAGCAGCTTAGGGGCCGGCTACGATGCCGGGGAGCTGTTTTTT.

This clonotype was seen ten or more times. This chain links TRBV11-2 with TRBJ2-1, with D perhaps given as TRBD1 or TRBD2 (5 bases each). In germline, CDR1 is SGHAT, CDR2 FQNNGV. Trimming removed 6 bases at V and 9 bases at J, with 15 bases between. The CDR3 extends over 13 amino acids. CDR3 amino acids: CASSFNWDGEQFF. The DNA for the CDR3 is TGTGCCAGCAGTTTTAACTGGGACGGTGAGCAGTTCTTC.

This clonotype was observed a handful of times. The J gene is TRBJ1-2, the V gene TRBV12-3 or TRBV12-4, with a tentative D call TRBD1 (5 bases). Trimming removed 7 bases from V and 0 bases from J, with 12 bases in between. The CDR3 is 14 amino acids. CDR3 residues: CASNSRGANYGYTF. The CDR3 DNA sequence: TGTGCCAGCAATTCTCGGGGGGCTAACTATGGCTACACCTTC.

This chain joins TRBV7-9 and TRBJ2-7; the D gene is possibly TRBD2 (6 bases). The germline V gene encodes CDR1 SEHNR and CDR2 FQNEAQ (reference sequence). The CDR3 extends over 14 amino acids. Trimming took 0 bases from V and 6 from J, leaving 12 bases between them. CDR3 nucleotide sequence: TGTGCCAGCAGCTTAGCCGGGAGTCAACTCGAGCAGTACTTC. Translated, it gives CASSLAGSQLEQYF.

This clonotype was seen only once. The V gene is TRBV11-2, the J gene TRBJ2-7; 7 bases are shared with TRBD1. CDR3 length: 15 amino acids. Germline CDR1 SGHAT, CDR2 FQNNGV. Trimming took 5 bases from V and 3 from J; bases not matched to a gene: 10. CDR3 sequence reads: CASSLGTVRCYEQYV. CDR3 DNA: TGTGCCAGCAGCCTGGGGACAGTAAGGTGCTACGAGCAGTACGTC.

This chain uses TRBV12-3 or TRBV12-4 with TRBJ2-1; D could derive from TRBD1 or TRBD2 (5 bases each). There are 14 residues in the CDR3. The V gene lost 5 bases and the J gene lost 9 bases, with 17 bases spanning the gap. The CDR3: CASSPPLTGPEQFF. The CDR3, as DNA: TGTGCCAGCAGTCCCCCCCTGACGGGACCTGAGCAGTTCTTC.

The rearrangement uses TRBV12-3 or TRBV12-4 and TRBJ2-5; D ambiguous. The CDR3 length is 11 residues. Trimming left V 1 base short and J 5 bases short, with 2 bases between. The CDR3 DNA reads TGTGCCAGCAGTTTAGTGGAGACCCAGTACTTC. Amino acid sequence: CASSLVETQYF.

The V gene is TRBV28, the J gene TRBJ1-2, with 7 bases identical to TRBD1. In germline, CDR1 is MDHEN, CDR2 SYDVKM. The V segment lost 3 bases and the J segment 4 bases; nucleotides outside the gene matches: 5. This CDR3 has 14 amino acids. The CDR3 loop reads CASSLPGQSYGYTF. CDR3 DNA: TGTGCCAGCAGTTTGCCGGGACAGAGCTATGGCTACACCTTC.

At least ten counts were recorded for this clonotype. This chain's CDR3 is CASRREGGTDTQYF. CDR3 nucleotides: TGTGCCAGTCGTAGGGAGGGCGGCACAGATACGCAGTATTTT. The rearrangement links TRBV2 to TRBJ2-3; 7 positions agree with TRBD2. V lost 9 bases and J lost 1; bases outside the gene matches: 7. The CDR3 length is 14 residues. Germline V lookup: CDR1 SNHLY, CDR2 FYNNEI.

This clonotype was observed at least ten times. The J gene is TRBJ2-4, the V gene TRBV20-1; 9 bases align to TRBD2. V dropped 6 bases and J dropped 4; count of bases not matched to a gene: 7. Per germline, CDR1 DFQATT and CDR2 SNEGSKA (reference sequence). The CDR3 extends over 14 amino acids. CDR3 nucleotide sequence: TGCAGTGCCAGCGGGGGGCCGGGGAAAAACATTCAGTACTTC. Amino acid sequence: CSASGGPGKNIQYF.

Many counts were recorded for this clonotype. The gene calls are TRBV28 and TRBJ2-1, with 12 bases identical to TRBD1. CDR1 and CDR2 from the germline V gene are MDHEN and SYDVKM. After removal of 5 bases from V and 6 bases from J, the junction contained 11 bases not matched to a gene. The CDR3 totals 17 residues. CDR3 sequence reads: CASSQPWGQGAGNEQFF. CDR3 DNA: TGTGCCAGCAGTCAACCCTGGGGACAGGGGGCAGGCAATGAGCAGTTCTTC.